These 29 T cell receptor beta chains were sequenced from one sample in a study of cytomegalovirus exposure and HLA in healthy donors. Generated by immunoSEQ multiplex PCR, the TCRdb table keeps only in-frame clones and is missing some. The sample holds some 140,000 clones, around 80% seen once. Sequenced material: PBMCs. The origin of the receptors is a man aged 30-40 years in good health and CMV-seropositive.

The V gene is TRBV11-2, the J gene TRBJ2-5; 11 nucleotides match TRBD2. V was clipped by 1 base and J by 1 base; unmatched bases: 5. This CDR3 region has 17 residues. Germline V gene sequence: CDR1 SGHAT, CDR2 FQNNGV. CDR3 in amino acids: CASSLVWTSGSQETQYF. CDR3 in DNA: TGTGCCAGCAGCTTAGTCTGGACTAGCGGGTCCCAAGAGACCCAGTACTTC. Based on the CDR3 plus reference TRBV11-2 and TRBJ2-5, the full variable domain is EAGVAQSPRYKIIEKRQSVAFWCNPISGHATLYWYQQILGQGPKLLIQFQNNGVVDDSQLPKDRFSAERLKGVDSTLKIQPAKLEDSAVYLCASSLVWTSGSQETQYFGPGTRLLVL.

The chain couples TRBV5-1 to TRBJ1-3; no firm D call. V was trimmed by 0 bases and J by 4 bases, leaving 11 bases between them. The CDR3 runs 15 residues. The germline gives CDR1 SGHRS, CDR2 YFSETQ. The CDR3 nucleotides read TGCGCCAGCAGCTTGGAGGCAGGAACGGGAAACACCATATATTTT. Amino acid sequence: CASSLEAGTGNTIYF.

The V and J genes are TRBV15 and TRBJ1-1; TRBD1 aligns across 7 bases. The CDR3 extends over 15 amino acids. The germline V gene has CDR1 LNHNV and CDR2 YYDKDF (reference sequence). Unmatched junction bases numbered 6, after V lost 4 bases and J lost 1 base. The CDR3 is CATSKRSGGNTEAFF. DNA for the CDR3: TGTGCCACCAGCAAAAGATCAGGGGGGAACACTGAAGCTTTCTTT.

The chain carries TRBV4-1 and TRBJ2-5; no clear D gene. The CDR3 totals 15 residues. V lost 0 bases and J 0 bases, leaving 8 bases between the germline ends. Germline V gives CDR1 MGHRA, CDR2 YSYEKL. The CDR3 sequence is CASSQERLHQETQYF. The CDR3 DNA is TGCGCCAGCAGCCAAGAGAGGTTGCACCAAGAGACCCAGTACTTC.

The chain combines TRBV11-2 with TRBJ2-1, with 7 bases aligning to TRBD2. CDR3 size: 11 residues. Germline trimming cut 5 bases from V and 13 bases from J; bases unmatched to any gene: 5. CDR1 SGHAT and CDR2 FQNNGV come from the germline V gene. CDR3 sequence reads: CASSLGLRQFF. The DNA for the CDR3 is TGTGCCAGCAGCCTGGGACTACGTCAGTTCTTC.

This chain links TRBV6-5 with TRBJ2-5, with 8 bases identical to TRBD2. The CDR3 is made up of 12 amino acids. Germline V gene lookup returns CDR1 MNHEY and CDR2 SVGAGI. Germline trimming cut 6 bases from V and 5 bases from J; bases unmatched to any gene: 2. The CDR3 DNA follows: TGTGCCAGCAGCACGGGGGGGGAGACCCAGTACTTC. Encoded protein: CASSTGGETQYF.

This clone was picked up one time. The V call is TRBV19, the J call TRBJ1-4; TRBD1 is a possible D gene (5 bases). Looked up from germline, CDR1 is LNHDA and CDR2 is SQIVND (reference sequence). The CDR3 loop spans 13 amino acids. The V gene lost 7 bases and the J gene lost 7 bases, with 13 bases spanning the gap. The CDR3 sequence is CASTAGASEKLFF. The CDR3 bases are TGTGCCAGTACCGCTGGGGCATCTGAAAAACTGTTTTTT. Filled out from reference TRBV19 and TRBJ1-4, the complete variable domain reads DGGITQSPKYLFRKEGQNVTLSCEQNLNHDAMYWYRQDPGQGLRLIYYSQIVNDFQKGDIAEGYSVSREKKESFPLTVTSAQKNPTAFYLCASTAGASEKLFFGSGTQLSVL.

The chain links TRBV4-2 to TRBJ2-1, with D uncertain. CDR1 and CDR2 from the germline V gene are LGHNA and YNFKEQ. The CDR3 loop spans 15 amino acids. The V gene lost 1 base and the J gene lost 4 bases, with 11 bases spanning the gap. The CDR3 DNA is TGTGCCAGCAGCCAAGGGAGTTCGCAGTACAATGAGCAGTTCTTC. Translated: CASSQGSSQYNEQFF.

V is TRBV27 and J is TRBJ2-1; TRBD2 is a possible D gene (6 bases). The CDR3 is 16 amino acids. Trimming took 0 bases from V and 0 from J, leaving 9 bases between them. The V gene's germline CDR1 is MNHEY and CDR2 SMNVEV (reference sequence). The CDR3 reads CASSLSRESSYNEQFF. CDR3 nucleotides: TGTGCCAGCAGTTTATCACGGGAGAGCTCCTACAATGAGCAGTTCTTC.

This chain joins TRBV19 and TRBJ1-1; 8 positions agree with TRBD1. The CDR3 length is 14 residues. The V gene end was trimmed by 5 bases and the J gene end by 4 bases; junction bases not matched to a gene: 6. Germline CDR1 LNHDA, CDR2 SQIVND (reference sequence). CDR3 amino acids: CASSVRGQGTEAFF. The CDR3 bases are TGTGCCAGTAGTGTCAGGGGGCAGGGCACTGAAGCTTTCTTT. Together with reference TRBV19 and TRBJ1-1, the CDR3 gives the full variable domain: DGGITQSPKYLFRKEGQNVTLSCEQNLNHDAMYWYRQDPGQGLRLIYYSQIVNDFQKGDIAEGYSVSREKKESFPLTVTSAQKNPTAFYLCASSVRGQGTEAFFGQGTRLTVV.

This rearrangement joins TRBV11-3 to TRBJ2-2; 13 nucleotides align to TRBD2. The junction had 10 bases not matched to a gene; V was cut back by 1 base and J by 2 bases. Germline lookup yields CDR1 SGHNT and CDR2 YENEEA. The CDR3 has 20 residues. CDR3: CASSLGPGLAGSINTGELFF. In DNA, the CDR3 is TGTGCCAGCAGCTTAGGGCCGGGACTAGCGGGGAGCATAAACACCGGGGAGCTGTTTTTT. Full variable domain (remainder filled in from reference TRBV11-3 and TRBJ2-2): EAGVVQSPRYKIIEKKQPVAFWCNPISGHNTLYWYLQNLGQGPELLIRYENEEAVDDSQLPKDRFSAERLKGVDSTLKIQPAELGDSAVYLCASSLGPGLAGSINTGELFFGEGSRLTVL.

A single count supports this clone. The chain combines TRBV7-2 with TRBJ1-3, with 7 bases matching TRBD1. The CDR3 has 17 residues. Losses at the gene ends were 2 bases for V and 0 bases for J; bases not matched to a gene: 7. Germline assignment: CDR1 SGHTA and CDR2 FQGNSA. The CDR3 spells CASSLRIQGFSGNTIYF. Here the CDR3 DNA reads TGTGCCAGCAGCTTACGGATACAGGGGTTCTCTGGAAACACCATATATTTT.

V usage is TRBV25-1 and J usage is TRBJ1-5, with D possibly being TRBD1 (6 bases). The CDR3 is 14 residues long. Germline V lookup: CDR1 MGHDK, CDR2 SYGVNS. V was cut by 2 bases and J by 7 bases, with 12 bases left in between. Here the CDR3 reads CASSEQGSEQPQHF. In DNA, the CDR3 is TGTGCCAGCAGTGAACAGGGGTCCGAACAGCCCCAGCATTTT.

In its sample, this clone was seen many times. The chain carries TRBV19 and TRBJ2-7, with a possible D match to TRBD1 (5 bases). V was trimmed by 5 bases and J by 6 bases, leaving 20 bases between them. The CDR3 covers 15 residues. Germline values: CDR1 LNHDA, CDR2 SQIVND (reference sequence). CDR3 residues: CASSFEQGEGAEQYF. The CDR3 DNA sequence: TGTGCCAGTAGTTTCGAACAAGGGGAAGGGGCCGAGCAGTACTTC.

Note on this clone: Other DNA sequences from this sample encode an identical CDR3 as well. The gene calls are TRBV6-6 and TRBJ1-5; no clear D gene. V lost 0 bases, J lost 5 bases, and 5 bases lay in between. The V gene's germline CDR1 is MNHNY and CDR2 SVGAGI (reference sequence). The CDR3 totals 13 residues. The CDR3, as DNA: TGTGCCAGCAGTTACTCGAGGGATCAGCCCCAGCATTTT. It translates to CASSYSRDQPQHF.

This chain connects TRBV6-5 to TRBJ1-1; perhaps TRBD1 as D (6 bases). Germline CDR1 is MNHEY and CDR2 is SVGAGI. Trimming stripped 4 bases from V and 11 bases from J, with 14 bases between. There are 12 residues in the CDR3. CDR3 in amino acids: CASSLYGGAAFF. The CDR3 DNA sequence: TGTGCCAGCAGTTTATATGGGGGGGCGGCTTTCTTT.

The chain uses TRBV9 and TRBJ2-7; D remains unclear. The CDR3 has 15 amino acids. The V end lost 0 bases, the J end lost 1 base, and 11 bases lay between the germline ends. CDR1 and CDR2 (germline): SGDLS, YYNGEE. The CDR3 is CASSVGLGGSYEQYF. The CDR3 region has the DNA TGTGCCAGCAGCGTAGGGCTAGGCGGATCCTACGAGCAGTACTTC.

The chain combines TRBV11-2 with TRBJ2-5; tentatively, D is TRBD2 (5 bases). CDR1 and CDR2 (germline): SGHAT, FQNNGV. The CDR3 is 14 residues long. V was pared by 1 base and J by 7 bases, with 13 bases between. The CDR3 nucleotides read TGTGCCAGCAGCTTAGCCCAAGCCCGGGGGACCCAGTACTTC. This gives the protein CASSLAQARGTQYF.

V is TRBV30 and J is TRBJ1-6; possible D gene TRBD1, 6 bases. The germline V gene encodes CDR1 GTSNPN and CDR2 SVGIG (reference sequence). The CDR3 covers 16 residues. The V end lost 3 bases, the J end lost 3 bases, and 15 bases lay between the germline ends. DNA for the CDR3: TGTGCCTGGAGAGACAGGCCGTGGGTCTATAATTCACCCCTCCACTTT. It is translated as CAWRDRPWVYNSPLHF.

J is TRBJ1-5 and V is TRBV27; TRBD1 aligns across 10 bases. V shed 5 bases, J shed 11 bases, and the junction held 18 bases outside the gene matches. Germline CDR1 is MNHEY and CDR2 is SMNVEV (reference sequence). The CDR3 loop spans 17 amino acids. The CDR3 DNA reads as TGTGCCAGCAGTCCTCAACCGGGACAGGGGCCCGGGCGGGCCCAGCATTTT. Translation gives CASSPQPGQGPGRAQHF.

J is TRBJ1-5 and V is TRBV6-6; 9 bases fit TRBD1. CDR3 size: 15 residues. In germline, CDR1 is MNHNY, CDR2 SVGAGI (reference sequence). Germline trimming cut 7 bases from V and 6 bases from J; bases unmatched to any gene: 10. The CDR3: CASNRDRVKGQPQHF. Here the CDR3 DNA reads TGTGCCAGCAATAGGGACAGGGTGAAGGGTCAGCCCCAGCATTTT.

The DNA for the CDR3 is TGTGCCAGCAGTGACTACCGACAGGGGGGAAGGAATGAGCAGTTCTTC. Protein sequence: CASSDYRQGGRNEQFF. The chain couples TRBV25-1 to TRBJ2-1; TRBD1 matches 9 bases. The CDR3 length is 16 residues. V was pared by 3 bases and J by 7 bases, with 10 bases of the junction left unmatched. Germline values: CDR1 MGHDK, CDR2 SYGVNS.

The chain has TRBV28 and TRBJ1-2; a possible D gene is TRBD1 (5 bases). V lost 8 bases and J 5 bases, leaving 9 bases between the germline ends. Germline V gives CDR1 MDHEN, CDR2 SYDVKM. The CDR3 is 11 amino acids. CDR3 nucleotides: TGTGCCAGCCAGGGAGGTTATGGCTACACCTTC. Its protein product is CASQGGYGYTF.

This clone occurred once. The V call is TRBV27, the J call TRBJ1-1; D remains unclear. Between the trimmed V and J ends, which lost 4 bases and 1 base, there was a span of 10 bases. Germline V CDR1 and CDR2: MNHEY, SMNVEV (reference sequence). This CDR3 is 14 amino acids long. CDR3 protein: CASSSLAGNTEAFF. DNA for the CDR3: TGTGCCAGCAGTTCCCTGGCAGGGAACACTGAAGCTTTCTTT.

The chain joins TRBV27 to TRBJ2-7, with 11 positions matching TRBD2. Germline trimming cut 6 bases from V and 0 bases from J; bases unmatched to any gene: 16. Germline loops: CDR1 MNHEY, CDR2 SMNVEV (reference sequence). The CDR3 has 19 amino acids. The CDR3 loop reads CASRRESGTSGPSSYEQYF. DNA for the CDR3: TGTGCCAGCAGGCGCGAAAGTGGGACTAGCGGACCTAGCTCCTACGAGCAGTACTTC.

The rearrangement joins TRBV5-1 to TRBJ2-1, with TRBD2 matching 8 bases. Germline values: CDR1 SGHRS, CDR2 YFSETQ. This CDR3 has 15 amino acids. V shed 5 bases and J 8 bases; nucleotides not matched to a gene: 12. The CDR3 DNA is TGCGCCAGCAGTCGAACTAGCGGCCTTCGGGATGAGCAGTTCTTC. Protein product: CASSRTSGLRDEQFF.

The chain uses TRBV11-2 and TRBJ1-2; TRBD1 is a possible D gene (5 bases). This CDR3 has 15 amino acids. Trimming pared 5 bases from V and 4 bases from J, leaving 17 bases between. Germline CDR1 and CDR2: SGHAT and FQNNGV. CDR3 sequence reads: CASSLRGDSIYGYTF. DNA for the CDR3: TGTGCCAGCAGCCTTCGGGGGGATTCAATCTATGGCTACACCTTC.

The table lists this clone with a count of one. V usage is TRBV9 and J usage is TRBJ1-1; the D is unclear. The CDR3 is 17 residues long. Trimming removed 2 bases from V and 0 bases from J, with 17 bases in between. Germline V CDR1 and CDR2: SGDLS, YYNGEE. CDR3 amino acids: CASSVTGSGNLNTEAFF. Written as DNA, the CDR3 is TGTGCCAGCAGCGTTACGGGGTCTGGAAACCTGAACACTGAAGCTTTCTTT.

V is TRBV19 and J is TRBJ1-2; D remains ambiguous. Germline CDR1 is LNHDA and CDR2 is SQIVND (reference sequence). With 6 bases removed from V and 7 bases from J, the gap between germline ends came to 18 bases. The CDR3 loop spans 14 amino acids. CDR3 nucleotides: TGTGCCAGTAGATTGGACGGGCGGGAAGGTGGCTACACCTTC. As protein: CASRLDGREGGYTF.